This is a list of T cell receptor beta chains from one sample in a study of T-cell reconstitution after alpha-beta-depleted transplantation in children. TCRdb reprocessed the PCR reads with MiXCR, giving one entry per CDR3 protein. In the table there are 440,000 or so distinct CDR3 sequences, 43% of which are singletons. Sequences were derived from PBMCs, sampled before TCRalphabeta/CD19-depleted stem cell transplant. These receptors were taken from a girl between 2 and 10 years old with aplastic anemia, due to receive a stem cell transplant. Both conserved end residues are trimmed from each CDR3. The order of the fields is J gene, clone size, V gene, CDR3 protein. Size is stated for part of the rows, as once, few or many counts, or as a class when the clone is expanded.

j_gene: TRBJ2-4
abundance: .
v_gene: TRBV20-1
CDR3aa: SAGGGIQY

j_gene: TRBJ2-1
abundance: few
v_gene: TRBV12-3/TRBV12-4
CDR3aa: ASSRLAGVSYNEQF

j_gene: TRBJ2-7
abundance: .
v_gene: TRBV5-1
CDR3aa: ASNSKRIFDEQY

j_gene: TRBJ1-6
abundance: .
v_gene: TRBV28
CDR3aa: ASRRGGTPRTLH

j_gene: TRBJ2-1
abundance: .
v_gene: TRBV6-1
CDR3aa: ASSEVGGLTVYNEQF

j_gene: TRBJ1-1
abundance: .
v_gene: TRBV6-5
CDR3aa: ASSYAVNTEAF

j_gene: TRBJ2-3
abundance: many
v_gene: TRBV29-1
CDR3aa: SVDSLVADTQY

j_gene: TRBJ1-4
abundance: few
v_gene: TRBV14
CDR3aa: ASSQDVQGFEKLF

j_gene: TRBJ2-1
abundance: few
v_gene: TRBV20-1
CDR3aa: SAEKNLGDLLHNEQF

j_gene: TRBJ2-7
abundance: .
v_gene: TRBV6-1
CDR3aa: ASKLPAGAYEQY

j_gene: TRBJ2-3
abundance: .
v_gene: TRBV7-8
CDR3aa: ASSSTSGRDVDTQY

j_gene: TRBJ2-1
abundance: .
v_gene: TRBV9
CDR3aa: ASSPRDWSYNEQF

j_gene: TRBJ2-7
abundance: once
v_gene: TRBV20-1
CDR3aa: SAPGTSGDPAYEQY

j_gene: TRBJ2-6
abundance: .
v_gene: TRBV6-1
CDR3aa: ASSPGLPYSGANVLT

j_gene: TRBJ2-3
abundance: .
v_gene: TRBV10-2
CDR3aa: ASVPGPTRAQY

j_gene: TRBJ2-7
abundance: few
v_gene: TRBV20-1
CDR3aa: SASSRVYEQY

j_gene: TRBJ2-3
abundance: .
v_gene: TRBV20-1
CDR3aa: SARRSGRGDTQY

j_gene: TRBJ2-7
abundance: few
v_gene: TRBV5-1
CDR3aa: ASSLAGSQSYEQY

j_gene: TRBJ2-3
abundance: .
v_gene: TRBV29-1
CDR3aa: SVDRLAMRDTQY

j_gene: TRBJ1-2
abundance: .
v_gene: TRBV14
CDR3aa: ASSQTGGGYT

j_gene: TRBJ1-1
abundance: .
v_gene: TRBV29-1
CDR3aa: SVGRAVNTEAF

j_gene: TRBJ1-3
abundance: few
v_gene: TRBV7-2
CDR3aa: ASSLAETRGNTIY

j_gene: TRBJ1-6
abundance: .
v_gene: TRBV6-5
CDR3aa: ASSYSPGSNSPLH

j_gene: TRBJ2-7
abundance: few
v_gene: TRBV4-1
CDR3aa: ASSLLPTGTASYEQY

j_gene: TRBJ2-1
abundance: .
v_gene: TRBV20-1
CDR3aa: SARAAGGGPNEQF

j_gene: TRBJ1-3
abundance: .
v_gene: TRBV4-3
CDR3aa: ASSQTGTGNTIY

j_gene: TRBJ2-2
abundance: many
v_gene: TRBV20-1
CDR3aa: SARGLADQNTGELF

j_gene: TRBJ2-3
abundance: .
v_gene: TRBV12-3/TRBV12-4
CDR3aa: ASTPTSGGFRTDTQY

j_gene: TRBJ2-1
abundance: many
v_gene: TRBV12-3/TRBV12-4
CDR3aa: ASSRLYLYNEQF